These 7 T cell receptor beta chains came from one sample sequenced in a study of early T cells in non-severe SARS-CoV-2 infection. TCRdb reprocessed the 5' RACE reads via MiXCR and lists one record per CDR3 protein. The repertoire holds 30,000 to 40,000 distinct CDR3 sequences, with about 5% as singletons. Sequencing was done on a sample of whole blood. Receptors were obtained from an adult who was a healthcare worker with PCR-confirmed SARS-CoV-2 infection or an uninfected control (not recorded which).

The chain combines TRBV4-2 with TRBJ2-3; the match to TRBD2 covers 14 bases. CDR1 LGHNA and CDR2 YNFKEQ come from the germline V gene. The CDR3 is 16 residues long. V lost 2 bases to trimming and J lost 3 bases; unmatched junction nucleotides: 1. CDR3 sequence (DNA): TGTGCCAGCAGCCAAAGACTAGCGGGGGGGACAGATACGCAGTATTTT. It translates to CASSQRLAGGTDTQYF.

CDR3 protein: CSARETGLDTGELFF. Here the CDR3 DNA reads TGCAGTGCTAGAGAGACAGGGCTCGACACCGGGGAGCTGTTTTTT. The V call is TRBV20-1, the J call TRBJ2-2, with 7 nucleotides matching TRBD1. V shed 0 bases and J 3 bases; nucleotides not matched to a gene: 4. This CDR3 is built from 15 residues. The germline CDR1 and CDR2 sequences are DFQATT and SNEGSKA (reference sequence).

This clonotype was observed a handful of times. The chain recombines TRBV7-3 with TRBJ2-1; possibly TRBD1 for D (6 bases). V lost 5 bases and J 6 bases, leaving 8 bases between the germline ends. Germline V CDR1 and CDR2: SGHTA, FQGTGA. The CDR3 length is 12 residues. The CDR3 DNA is TGTGCCAGCAGCATAGGGGGCAATGAGCAGTTCTTC. Its protein is CASSIGGNEQFF.

The J gene is TRBJ1-5, the V gene TRBV12-3 or TRBV12-4, with no clear D. V was cut by 5 bases and J by 3 bases, with 8 bases left in between. The CDR3 is 13 residues long. The CDR3: CASSIPDNQPQHF. The CDR3, as DNA: TGTGCCAGCAGTATACCTGACAATCAGCCCCAGCATTTT.

This clonotype was counted a few times. The chain uses TRBV6-2 or TRBV6-3 and TRBJ2-7; D is uncertain. From germline, CDR1 is MNHEY and CDR2 SVGEGT. CDR3 length: 13 amino acids. Trimming took off 0 bases at V and 3 bases at J, with 6 bases between the two ends. The CDR3, as DNA: TGTGCCAGCAGTTACTCGATAAGCTACGAGCAGTACTTC. It specifies CASSYSISYEQYF.

The chain carries TRBV4-2 and TRBJ2-5, with 9 bases matching TRBD1. The CDR3 totals 15 residues. Trimming removed 0 bases from V and 3 bases from J; junction bases left unmatched: 2. Per the germline V gene, CDR1 is LGHNA and CDR2 is YNFKEQ. The CDR3 nucleotides are TGTGCCAGCAGCCAAGAAGACAGGGGGAAAGAGACCCAGTACTTC. Translated, it gives CASSQEDRGKETQYF.

The rearrangement uses TRBV2 and TRBJ2-3; 7 bases fit TRBD1. Per germline, CDR1 SNHLY and CDR2 FYNNEI. The V segment lost 2 bases and the J segment 7 bases; nucleotides outside the gene matches: 6. The CDR3 sequence is 14 residues long. The CDR3 protein is CASSEPRQGNTQYF. The CDR3 bases are TGTGCCAGCAGTGAACCCCGACAGGGCAATACGCAGTATTTT.